This TCR beta chain was observed in a study of CD8 T cells in Susac syndrome. RNA in amounts of about 0.5 to 1 ug was reverse transcribed with random hexamers. The immunoSEQ assay covered 54 Vbeta and 13 Jbeta segments for CDR3. TCRdb redid the calling of the immunoSEQ multiplex PCR reads with MiXCR, one entry per CDR3 protein. The data contain more than 85,000 distinct CDR3 sequences, around 97% of them seen just once; the ten biggest clones take up around 0.1%. Healthy donors were controls matched for age and sex. Sequences were obtained from CD4+ T cells from PBMCs. This receptor was obtained from a human donor in good health.

The CDR3 protein is CSVEDFWVATGAEAFF. The CDR3 DNA is TGCAGCGTTGAAGATTTCTGGGTGGCTACGGGGGCTGAAGCTTTCTTT. J is TRBJ1-1 and V is TRBV29-1; weak D call: TRBD1 (5 bases). The CDR3 totals 16 residues. In germline, CDR1 is SQVTM, CDR2 ANQGSEA. V lost 0 bases, J lost 6 bases, and 20 bases lay in between.